Listed below are T cell receptor beta chains from one sample, sequenced in a study of blood T cell repertoires in COVID-19. Repertoires were generated with immunoSEQ multiplex PCR, while TCRdb's copy carries only in-frame clones and drops some. Among around 170,000 clones listed, less than 90% were seen once. Material: PBMCs or T cells enriched from blood (not recorded which). All receptors come from a woman aged 45-65 years who had recovered from COVID-19. Each CDR3 is given with its conserved first and last residue. The order of the fields is D gene, V gene, J gene, clone size, CDR3 protein, CDR3 DNA. D genes are given only for firm matches. The size entry is marked missing in some rows and otherwise reads once, few, many or a size class.

>NA|TRBV10-1|TRBJ2-3|NA
CASSDSGVIQDTQYF
TGCGCCAGCAGTGATTCAGGGGTGATTCAAGATACGCAGTATTTT
>TRBD2|TRBV3-1/TRBV3-2|TRBJ2-5|once
CASSQDKGLAGRETQYF
TGTGCCAGCAGCCAAGATAAAGGACTAGCGGGACGGGAGACCCAGTACTTC
>TRBD1|TRBV7-2|TRBJ1-1|NA
CASSLALAGGEAFF
TGTGCCAGCAGCTTAGCGTTGGCAGGGGGAGAAGCTTTCTTT
>NA|TRBV4-1|TRBJ2-5|NA
CASSQSTGAYQETQYF
TGCGCCAGCAGCCAATCCACAGGAGCCTACCAAGAGACCCAGTACTTC
>NA|TRBV7-9|TRBJ1-2|NA
CASSRLEGSYGYTF
TGTGCCAGCAGCCGGCTCGAGGGCAGCTATGGCTACACCTTC
>NA|TRBV2|TRBJ1-1|NA
CASSDLGRNTEAFF
TGTGCCAGCAGTGACTTGGGCAGGAACACTGAAGCTTTCTTT
>NA|TRBV28|TRBJ2-7|many
CASSLGRNEQYF
TGTGCCAGCAGTTTAGGTAGAAACGAGCAGTACTTC
>TRBD2|TRBV7-2|TRBJ2-7|NA
CASSLRASGSYEQYF
TGTGCCAGCAGCTTAAGGGCTAGCGGGAGTTACGAGCAGTACTTC
>NA|TRBV5-1|TRBJ1-2|NA
CASSPGQSYGYTF
TGCGCCAGCAGCCCCGGACAGTCCTATGGCTACACCTTC
>NA|TRBV28|TRBJ1-3|NA
CASSLWGGDSSGNTIYF
TGTGCCAGCAGTTTATGGGGAGGGGATTCCTCTGGAAACACCATATATTTT
>NA|TRBV10-3|TRBJ2-7|NA
CAISDPGLSSYEQYF
TGTGCCATCAGTGATCCGGGTCTGAGCTCCTACGAGCAGTACTTC
>NA|TRBV28|TRBJ1-3|NA
CASSTSPVNSGNTIYF
TGTGCCAGCAGTACCTCTCCGGTGAACTCTGGAAACACCATATATTTT